The rows below give T cell receptor beta chains drawn from one sample of a study of blood T cell repertoires in COVID-19. Profiled with immunoSEQ multiplex PCR; TCRdb holds only in-frame clones, not every one. The repertoire consists of 99,000 or so clones, with about 89% occurring once and the leading ten covering approximately 15%. The sample taken for sequencing was peripheral blood. These receptors came from a man in his fifties or sixties with acute or convalescent COVID-19. CDR3s include the opening cysteine and the closing phenylalanine or tryptophan. The D gene is left open where the match is weak. Clone size is stated in some rows and not others, as once, few, many or a class when expanded.

V gene	D gene	J gene	clone size	CDR3 DNA	CDR3 protein
TRBV5-1	TRBD1	TRBJ2-7	NA	TGCGCCAGCAGCTCGTCCCGGGACAGGGGACAGGGTGTTTATCGTTACGAGCAGTACTTC	CASSSSRDRGQGVYRYEQYF
TRBV9	TRBD1	TRBJ2-1	NA	TGTGCCAGCAGCGTCGGGACAGCGTTTCACAATGAGCAGTTCTTC	CASSVGTAFHNEQFF
TRBV4-1	NA	TRBJ1-3	NA	TGCGCCAGCAGCCTAAGGTGGGGAGATGGAAACACCATATATTTT	CASSLRWGDGNTIYF
TRBV5-8	TRBD1	TRBJ2-7	once	TGTGCCAGCAGCCCACCGGGACAGAACTACGAGCAGTACTTC	CASSPPGQNYEQYF
TRBV2	TRBD1	TRBJ2-1	NA	TGTGCCAGCAGTCCGGGACAGAGGGTCTTC	CASSPGQRVF
TRBV28	TRBD1	TRBJ1-4	NA	TGTGCCAGCAACCGGGACAGGGGGGGGGCAACTAATGAAAAACTGTTTTTT	CASNRDRGGATNEKLFF
TRBV7-6	TRBD2	TRBJ2-7	NA	TGTGCCAGCAGCTTAGGGGGACTAGCGGGAGACTACGAGCAGTACTTC	CASSLGGLAGDYEQYF
TRBV11-2	NA	TRBJ2-7	NA	TGTGCCAGCAGCAAGGGACTTTTTACCTACGAGCAGTACTTC	CASSKGLFTYEQYF
TRBV27	TRBD1	TRBJ2-1	NA	TGTGCCAGCAGTTCCGTTCCGGGACAGTTGTACAATGAGCAGTTCTTC	CASSSVPGQLYNEQFF
TRBV5-1	TRBD2	TRBJ2-5	NA	TGCGCCAGCCGGGGGGAAGAGACCCAGTACTTC	CASRGEETQYF
TRBV5-6	NA	TRBJ1-4	NA	TGTGCCAGCAGCGCACCTTCTGGACAGAGCGAAAAACTGTTTTTT	CASSAPSGQSEKLFF
TRBV25-1	NA	TRBJ2-7	NA	TGTGCCAGCAGTGGGGCAGGGGCGCACGAGCAGTACTTC	CASSGAGAHEQYF
TRBV6-1	NA	TRBJ2-7	NA	TGTGCCAGCAGTGAGAGGGGGTCCTACGAGCAGTACTTC	CASSERGSYEQYF
TRBV5-1	NA	TRBJ2-3	NA	TGCGCCAGCAGCTTGGCCGCTTTCGCGGGAAACACAGATACGCAGTATTTT	CASSLAAFAGNTDTQYF
TRBV11-2	TRBD2	TRBJ2-1	once	TGTGCCAGCAGCCCGAGGATTTTAGGCGGGAGACCCTACAATGAGCAGTTCTTC	CASSPRILGGRPYNEQFF
TRBV7-8	NA	TRBJ2-7	NA	TGTGCCAGCAGCTCTACCTACAGGGACTACGAGCAGTACTTC	CASSSTYRDYEQYF
TRBV19	NA	TRBJ2-1	NA	TGTGCCAGTAGTTCAGGAAATGAGCAGTTCTTC	CASSSGNEQFF
TRBV6-5	NA	TRBJ2-6	NA	TGTGCCAGCAGTTACTCAAGGGGCGCTGGGGCCAACGTCCTGACTTTC	CASSYSRGAGANVLTF
TRBV5-1	NA	TRBJ1-1	NA	TGCGCCAGCAGAGGGGCCACCGTACCGAACACTGAAGCTTTCTTT	CASRGATVPNTEAFF
TRBV5-4	TRBD1	TRBJ2-3	NA	TGTGCCAGCAGCTCCCAGGGGGAACTTACAGATACGCAGTATTTT	CASSSQGELTDTQYF
TRBV5-4	TRBD2	TRBJ2-2	NA	TGTGCCAGCAGCCCGGGGACTAGCGGGTTGAACACCGGGGAGCTGTTTTTT	CASSPGTSGLNTGELFF
TRBV18	NA	TRBJ2-7	NA	TGTGCCAGCTCACCAGGTCTCCAGGACTACGAGCAGTACTTC	CASSPGLQDYEQYF